One sample yielded the 23 T cell receptor beta chains listed below, sequenced in a study of T cell repertoires in cytomegalovirus infection. TCRdb analysed the reads with MiXCR anew, one entry per CDR3 protein. The sample holds hundreds of thousands of distinct CDR3 sequences; 15% to 20% are singletons and the top ten take around 12%. What was sequenced was PBMCs. The source of these receptors is a human donor in good health (CMV status not recorded). Some clones in this sample may be carry-over from other donors' samples.

The CDR3, as DNA: TGTGCCAGCAGTCAACGGGCAGGGAGCATGAACACTGAAGCTTTCTTT. Translating it yields CASSQRAGSMNTEAFF. V gene TRBV6-5 combines with J gene TRBJ1-1; D perhaps matches TRBD1 (5 bases). Germline values: CDR1 MNHEY, CDR2 SVGAGI. V gave up 5 bases and J gave up 0 bases, with 16 bases separating them. This CDR3 contains 16 residues.

This clonotype has a handful of counts. The rearrangement links TRBV20-1 to TRBJ2-1, with TRBD2 matching 9 bases. This CDR3 has 16 amino acids. J was trimmed by 4 bases and V by 5 bases; bases with no gene match: 12. The germline CDR1 and CDR2 sequences are DFQATT and SNEGSKA (reference sequence). CDR3: CSAVGREAGGYNEQFF. CDR3 bases: TGCAGTGCTGTCGGGCGAGAAGCGGGGGGTTACAATGAGCAGTTCTTC.

This clonotype was seen a handful of times. This chain connects TRBV19 to TRBJ2-7; perhaps TRBD1 as D (6 bases). V was clipped by 5 bases and J by 2 bases, with 10 bases between them. This CDR3 contains 13 residues. Looked up from germline, CDR1 is LNHDA and CDR2 is SQIVND (reference sequence). The CDR3 coding sequence is TGTGCCAGTAGTTTCCAGGGGCCCTACGAGCAGTACTTC. It specifies CASSFQGPYEQYF.

The chain recombines TRBV28 with TRBJ2-7; D ambiguous. CDR1 is MDHEN, CDR2 SYDVKM, per germline. The CDR3 is made up of 12 amino acids. The germline V and J ends were trimmed by 5 bases and 1 base, with 6 bases remaining between them. CDR3 sequence reads: CASSAFSYEQYF. DNA for the CDR3: TGTGCCAGCAGTGCCTTTTCCTACGAGCAGTACTTC.

The chain combines TRBV7-2 with TRBJ1-3, with 7 bases lining up with TRBD1. Looked up from germline, CDR1 is SGHTA and CDR2 is FQGNSA. The CDR3 is 18 amino acids. Trimming took 4 bases from V and 0 from J; bases not matched to a gene: 12. The CDR3 spells CASSSIRQGEASGNTIYF. In DNA, the CDR3 is TGTGCCAGCAGCTCCATACGACAGGGAGAAGCCTCTGGAAACACCATATATTTT.

This clonotype occurred a few times. The chain has TRBV2 and TRBJ2-2, with D possibly matching TRBD2 (7 bases). The CDR3 length is 16 residues. Trimming pared 8 bases from V and 4 bases from J, leaving 20 bases between. Germline CDR1 SNHLY, CDR2 FYNNEI. In DNA form, the CDR3 reads TGTGCCAGCGCCGGAGGGGGGGGCCCTACCACCGGGGAGCTGTTTTTT. Amino acids: CASAGGGGPTTGELFF.

This clonotype was seen once. This sequence joins TRBV6-5 and TRBJ1-1; D ambiguous. Germline V gene sequence: CDR1 MNHEY, CDR2 SVGAGI. Trimming removed 7 bases from V and 6 bases from J, with 9 bases in between. The CDR3 length is 11 residues. For the CDR3, the DNA is TGTGCCAGCATGTTAAGGGCTGAAGCTTTCTTT. It encodes CASMLRAEAFF.

This clonotype appeared many times. The chain joins TRBV7-2 to TRBJ2-3; 14 nucleotides match TRBD2. This CDR3 has 18 residues. The germline CDR1 and CDR2 sequences are SGHTA and FQGNSA. J was trimmed by 5 bases and V by 2 bases; bases with no gene match: 9. The CDR3 DNA reads as TGTGCCAGCAGCTTACCCCTGACTAGCGGGGGGGCCCAAGATACGCAGTATTTT. Translating gives CASSLPLTSGGAQDTQYF.

The CDR3 sequence: CASSFWTGAYEQYF. CDR3 DNA: TGTGCCAGCAGTTTCTGGACAGGGGCCTACGAGCAGTACTTC. This chain uses TRBV27 with TRBJ2-7; 9 nucleotides agree with TRBD1. There are 14 residues in the CDR3. Germline loops: CDR1 MNHEY, CDR2 SMNVEV (reference sequence). V shed 3 bases and J 2 bases; nucleotides not matched to a gene: 2.

This clonotype has a count of ten or more. This sequence joins TRBV7-8 and TRBJ2-5; D is perhaps TRBD2 (7 bases). This CDR3 has 17 amino acids. Trimming removed 2 bases at V and 5 bases at J, with 21 bases between. Looked up from germline, CDR1 is SGHVS and CDR2 is FQNEAQ. The CDR3 bases are TGTGCCAGCAGCTTAATGGCGGTTGCGGGGGCCCGGGAGACCCAGTACTTC. Its protein product is CASSLMAVAGARETQYF.

The chain couples TRBV10-3 to TRBJ1-1; no clear D gene. The CDR3 has 15 residues. From germline, CDR1 is ENHRY and CDR2 SYGVKD. Trimming pared 0 bases from V and 1 base from J, leaving 9 bases between. The CDR3 sequence is CAISESEGWNTEAFF. CDR3 bases: TGTGCCATCAGTGAGTCTGAGGGATGGAACACTGAAGCTTTCTTT.

This clonotype was seen a handful of times. The chain carries TRBV4-2 and TRBJ1-6; D is unclear. The germline gives CDR1 LGHNA, CDR2 YNFKEQ. The CDR3 totals 19 residues. Deletions cut 0 bases from V and 4 bases from J, with 19 bases between. CDR3 sequence: CASSQDQRGIWDYNSPLHF. DNA for the CDR3: TGTGCCAGCAGCCAAGATCAACGAGGAATATGGGATTATAATTCACCCCTCCACTTT.

This clonotype has a handful of counts. J is TRBJ2-6 and V is TRBV2; D uncertain. Trimming took 1 base from V and 1 from J, leaving 8 bases between them. This CDR3 has 16 residues. CDR1 SNHLY and CDR2 FYNNEI come from the germline V gene. CDR3 loop: CASSEGLRSGANVLTF. The CDR3 DNA reads as TGTGCCAGCAGTGAAGGTTTACGATCTGGGGCCAACGTCCTGACTTTC.

This chain uses TRBV28 with TRBJ2-7; the match to TRBD2 covers 7 bases. J lost 6 bases, V lost 7 bases, and 9 bases had no gene match. The CDR3 runs 13 residues. Germline V gene data show CDR1 as MDHEN and CDR2 as SYDVKM. The CDR3 DNA follows: TGTGCCAGCATTATAGGCGGGGGTCGCGAGCAGTACTTC. Its translation is CASIIGGGREQYF.

The chain links TRBV20-1 to TRBJ1-2, with 8 bases identical to TRBD1. The CDR3 consists of 17 residues. CDR1 is DFQATT and CDR2 is SNEGSKA in the germline V gene (reference sequence). The ends lost 1 base at V and 0 bases at J; junction bases unmatched: 10. The CDR3 DNA follows: TGCAGTGCTAGAGGGATTCCAGGACAGGGAACTAACTATGGCTACACCTTC. It is translated as CSARGIPGQGTNYGYTF.

Many counts were recorded for this clonotype. This chain uses TRBV7-2 with TRBJ1-6; unclear D gene. The V gene's germline CDR1 is SGHTA and CDR2 FQGNSA. Trimming pared 1 base from V and 16 bases from J, leaving 17 bases between. The CDR3 is 14 amino acids. The DNA of the CDR3 is TGTGCCAGCAGCTTAGATCCGCGGAGCACACTACTCCACTTT. The encoded protein is CASSLDPRSTLLHF. Using reference TRBV7-2 and TRBJ1-6 for the parts outside the CDR3, the full variable domain is GAGVSQSPSNKVTEKGKDVELRCDPISGHTALYWYRQSLGQGLEFLIYFQGNSAPDKSGLPSDRFSAERTGGSVSTLTIQRTQQEDSAVYLCASSLDPRSTLLHFGNGTRLTVT.

This clonotype has a handful of counts. The V call is TRBV5-1, the J call TRBJ2-1, with no clear D. The CDR3 sequence is 15 residues long. CDR1 is SGHRS and CDR2 is YFSETQ in the germline V gene. V was clipped by 4 bases and J by 1 base, with 12 bases between them. The CDR3 coding sequence is TGCGCCAGCAGCGAATTGGGGAATTCCTACAATGAGCAGTTCTTC. Protein: CASSELGNSYNEQFF. The entire variable domain, with the rest obtained from reference TRBV5-1 and TRBJ2-1, is as follows: KAGVTQTPRYLIKTRGQQVTLSCSPISGHRSVSWYQQTPGQGLQFLFEYFSETQRNKGNFPGRFSGRQFSNSRSEMNVSTLELGDSALYLCASSELGNSYNEQFFGPGTRLTVL.

Concerning this clonotype itself: It may be a read error: a sequence one base away is much more abundant. The genes are TRBV2 and TRBJ1-5; TRBD1 matches 8 bases. CDR3 size: 12 residues. The germline V gene has CDR1 SNHLY and CDR2 FYNNEI. After removal of 10 bases from V and 2 bases from J, the junction contained 1 base not matched to a gene. The CDR3 reads CATTGGNQPQHF. The CDR3 nucleotides are TGTGCCACGACAGGGGGCAATCAGCCCCAGCATTTT.

The chain combines TRBV20-1 with TRBJ1-5; possible D gene TRBD1, 5 bases. Trimming pared 1 base from V and 0 bases from J, leaving 19 bases between. The CDR3 has 18 residues. Germline V gene data show CDR1 as DFQATT and CDR2 as SNEGSKA (reference sequence). The CDR3 region has the DNA TGCAGTGCTAGAGGCGGTTACCAGGGAACATATAGCAATCAGCCCCAGCATTTT. Translation gives CSARGGYQGTYSNQPQHF.

In this sample, this clonotype turned up a few times. This chain uses TRBV4-1 with TRBJ2-7; 8 bases are a match to TRBD1. The CDR3 contains 19 residues. CDR1 MGHRA and CDR2 YSYEKL come from the germline V gene. Unmatched junction bases numbered 19, after V lost 0 bases and J lost 6 bases. CDR3: CASSQDPPGGAPRRSEQYF. DNA for the CDR3: TGCGCCAGCAGCCAAGATCCGCCAGGGGGCGCCCCCAGAAGATCCGAGCAGTACTTC.

This clonotype appeared a few times. This chain links TRBV7-2 with TRBJ2-5, with 8 bases that match TRBD2. Unmatched junction bases numbered 13, after V lost 8 bases and J lost 2 bases. The CDR3 consists of 16 residues. CDR1 is SGHTA, CDR2 FQGNSA, per germline. The CDR3 sequence: CASGLFGGGIQETQYF. In nucleotides, the CDR3 is TGTGCCAGCGGATTATTTGGCGGGGGGATACAAGAGACCCAGTACTTC.

This clonotype appeared a few times. J is TRBJ2-4 and V is TRBV4-2, with 12 nucleotides matching TRBD2. This CDR3 has 18 amino acids. The junction had 3 bases not matched to a gene; V was cut back by 0 bases and J by 0 bases. Germline CDR1 LGHNA, CDR2 YNFKEQ. This CDR3 reads CASSQDWGLAGAKNIQYF. For the CDR3, the DNA is TGTGCCAGCAGCCAAGATTGGGGACTAGCGGGAGCCAAAAACATTCAGTACTTC.

The chain is built from TRBV4-2 and TRBJ1-5; D is undetermined. This CDR3 contains 16 residues. With 4 bases removed from V and 0 bases from J, the gap between germline ends came to 13 bases. Germline values: CDR1 LGHNA, CDR2 YNFKEQ. CDR3 protein: CASSREAVYSNQPQHF. The CDR3, as DNA: TGTGCCAGCAGCCGGGAGGCAGTGTATAGCAATCAGCCCCAGCATTTT.